The present entry profiles one T cell receptor (beta chain) with its context. Participants reported their clinical history, and cohort assignment relied on those reports. These data are taken from a study of blood T cell repertoires in COVID-19. Germline CDR1 reads MDHEN; CDR2 reads SYDVKM. Trimming took 0 bases from V and 1 from J, leaving 6 bases between them. The CDR3 runs 14 residues. Some clones are missing from TCRdb's copy, which holds only in-frame ones; the method was immunoSEQ multiplex PCR. The data hold approximately 180,000 clones, with approximately 85% observed a single time. This TCR derives from a middle-aged man who had recovered from COVID-19. The rearrangement joins TRBV28 to TRBJ1-1, with D tentatively TRBD1 (5 bases). Sample: PBMCs or T cells enriched from blood (not recorded which). The CDR3, as DNA: TGTGCCAGCAGTTTATGGACAGAGAACACTGAAGCTTTCTTT. Translating gives CASSLWTENTEAFF.